A selection of T cell receptor beta chains follows, all from one sample in a study of CD8+ T cells in alopecia areata. Sequencing was performed with immunoSEQ multiplex PCR; in TCRdb, only in-frame clones are kept and a portion is missing. The repertoire holds a few hundred thousand clones, about three fifths seen once, with 0.8% to 1% in the top ten. This sample comprised CD4+ T cells sorted from blood, obtained around week 53, from a patient treated with tofacitinib. These TCRs come from a human donor with alopecia areata. CDR3s include the opening cysteine and the closing phenylalanine or tryptophan.

TRBJ1-1 | TRBV5-6 | CASSLTGNTEAFF
TRBJ2-5 | TRBV15 | CATSRGQETQYF
TRBJ2-5 | TRBV19 | CASSGTGQETQYF
TRBJ1-2 | TRBV7-2 | CASSLAGGNGYTF
TRBJ2-3 | TRBV25-1 | CASSEKQSTDTQYF
TRBJ1-6 | TRBV2 | CASSEASDRIHSPLHF
TRBJ2-5 | TRBV6-6 | CASSSLHGQETQYF
TRBJ2-6 | TRBV4-3 | CASSQDVRAGANVLTF
TRBJ2-6 | TRBV30 | CAWIGRGIKPGANVLTF
TRBJ2-3 | TRBV30 | CAWNTKRGTTDTQYF
TRBJ1-2 | TRBV15 | CATSRDLRGVGYTF
TRBJ2-3 | TRBV25-1 | CASSGPSGSTDTQYF
TRBJ1-2 | TRBV30 | CAWARQGAIVGYTF
TRBJ2-5 | TRBV11-3 | CASSLVTGQTQYF
TRBJ2-7 | TRBV23-1 | CASSPRETYEQYF
TRBJ2-6 | TRBV9 | CASSKMGQSSSGANVLTF
TRBJ2-2 | TRBV29-1 | CSVLDRDDGELFF
TRBJ2-1 | TRBV29-1 | CSSRGAGRNEQFF
TRBJ2-3 | TRBV30 | CAWSVRQHTQYF
TRBJ2-2 | TRBV6-1 | CASSLLVGTGELFF
TRBJ1-1 | TRBV30 | CAWVGPGGPGNTEAFF
TRBJ2-7 | TRBV23-1 | CASSQSAWGTYEQYF
TRBJ2-1 | TRBV5-1 | CASSRGQGWNEQFF
TRBJ1-6 | TRBV9 | CASSVDSTPNNSPLHF
TRBJ1-1 | TRBV25-1 | CASSAYRGLNTEAFF
TRBJ2-6 | TRBV29-1 | CSAGGGSGANVLTF
TRBJ2-1 | TRBV29-1 | CSVRYGLDGPYEQFF
TRBJ1-2 | TRBV4-1 | CASSSPAGFYGYTF
TRBJ1-4 | TRBV7-2 | CASSPRRDEKLFF
TRBJ2-1 | TRBV15 | CATSAAGALLEQFF
TRBJ1-1 | TRBV27 | CASSYLDRGSAFF
TRBJ1-1 | TRBV6-6 | CASNRIPYGDTEAFF
TRBJ2-3 | TRBV7-3 | CASSPRRAIPTDTQYF
TRBJ1-1 | TRBV20-1 | CSAWTNTEAFF
TRBJ2-7 | TRBV18 | CASSPSTSGTYEQYF
TRBJ1-1 | TRBV6-1 | CASKRAGVAEAFF